This T cell receptor (beta chain) was identified in a study of blood T cell repertoires in COVID-19. Study information: Material from acute and convalescent COVID-19 was sourced from the United States, Italy and Spain. PBMCs, B-cell-depleted T cells, or T cells provided the cDNA or gDNA that made up the material.

Germline V gene data show CDR1 as SGHTA and CDR2 as FQGNSA. This CDR3 has 16 amino acids. Trimming cost V 5 bases and J 1 base; bases outside gene matches: 9. Study processing details: Estimates of nucleated cell counts were drawn from the amplification of reference gene primers. The data were produced by immunoSEQ multiplex PCR, yet TCRdb's version contains in-frame clones alone and is incomplete. That table is the source of V, J and clone size, and D and trimming were worked out from the DNA. The repertoire holds about 400,000 clones, with around 90% as singletons. This clonotype was obtained from a human donor in a cohort sampled during active COVID-19. Sample: peripheral blood. This sequence joins TRBV7-2 and TRBJ2-7; TRBD1 aligns across 9 bases. The CDR3 here is CASSPGQGTPSYEQYF. The CDR3 nucleotides are TGTGCCAGCAGCCCCGGACAGGGGACGCCATCCTACGAGCAGTACTTC.